The 25 T cell receptor beta chains given below trace back to one sample, sequenced in a study of blood T cell repertoires in COVID-19. Measured with immunoSEQ multiplex PCR; TCRdb has only the in-frame clones, and not every one. Altogether about 130,000 clones are present, over 80% being singletons, with the ten largest covering 8.5% to 10%. Specimen: peripheral blood. The receptor set was obtained from a man between 40 and 49 years old with active or convalescent COVID-19.

Worth noting for this clone: Other nucleotide sequences in the sample specify the same CDR3. This chain connects TRBV3-1 (or the pseudogene TRBV3-2) to TRBJ1-5; D gene ambiguous. Per germline, CDR1 LGHDT and CDR2 YNNKEL (reference sequence). This CDR3 is 14 amino acids long. Trimming left V 1 base short and J 7 bases short, with 11 bases between. The CDR3 loop reads CASSQGQVRQPQHF. CDR3 coding DNA: TGTGCCAGCAGCCAAGGGCAGGTACGCCAGCCCCAGCATTTT.

J is TRBJ1-4 and V is TRBV12-5, with TRBD1 identical over 11 bases. J gave up 7 bases and V 5 bases, and 3 bases lay outside the gene matches. Per germline, CDR1 LGHNT and CDR2 FRNRAP. The CDR3 is 14 residues long. The CDR3 DNA reads as TGTGCTAGTGGTCGGACAGGGGGCTTTGAAAAACTGTTTTTT. Its protein product is CASGRTGGFEKLFF.

This clone came up once. The genes are TRBV30 and TRBJ2-3; TRBD1 matches 7 bases. The V and J ends lost 7 bases and 3 bases, in that order; junction bases with no gene match: 10. CDR1 and CDR2 (germline): GTSNPN, SVGIG (reference sequence). The CDR3 is 14 residues long. The CDR3: CAFQVGRGTDTQYF. CDR3 coding DNA: TGTGCCTTCCAAGTTGGCAGGGGGACAGATACGCAGTATTTT.

V usage is TRBV3-1 (or the pseudogene TRBV3-2) and J usage is TRBJ2-1; tentatively, D is TRBD2 (5 bases). V lost 1 base, J lost 7 bases, and 8 bases lay in between. Germline V CDR1 and CDR2: LGHDT, YNNKEL (reference sequence). CDR3 size: 13 residues. This chain's CDR3 is CASSQVRGNEQFF. As DNA, the CDR3 is TGTGCCAGCAGCCAAGTGAGAGGGAATGAGCAGTTCTTC.

This chain links TRBV18 with TRBJ2-1, with 14 positions matching TRBD2. Losses at the gene ends were 0 bases for V and 4 bases for J; bases not matched to a gene: 8. CDR3 length equals 19 residues. Germline values: CDR1 KGHSH, CDR2 LQKENI. CDR3 DNA: TGTGCCAGCTCACCACCCGGACTAGCGGGGGGTGGCCCTTACAATGAGCAGTTCTTC. Translation: CASSPPGLAGGGPYNEQFF.

This chain uses TRBV15 with TRBJ2-3, with 7 bases that match TRBD1. CDR1 and CDR2 (germline): LNHNV, YYDKDF (reference sequence). The CDR3 is 15 residues long. Trimming removed 8 bases from V and 5 bases from J; junction bases left unmatched: 13. The CDR3 protein is CATSRWGQLEDTQYF. CDR3 sequence (DNA): TGTGCCACCTCGCGTTGGGGACAGTTGGAAGATACGCAGTATTTT.

The chain combines TRBV6-5 with TRBJ1-5; D uncertain. In germline, CDR1 is MNHEY, CDR2 SVGAGI. The CDR3 sequence is 14 residues long. V was trimmed by 10 bases and J by 0 bases, leaving 13 bases between them. This CDR3 reads CATGRAGSNQPQHF. In DNA form, the CDR3 reads TGTGCCACGGGGAGGGCGGGTAGCAATCAGCCCCAGCATTTT.

V usage is TRBV11-3 and J usage is TRBJ2-7; 9 bases are a match to TRBD1. Germline V gene lookup returns CDR1 SGHNT and CDR2 YENEEA. CDR3 length equals 15 residues. V trimming: 5 bases; J trimming: 6 bases; junction bases outside the gene matches: 11. The chain's CDR3 is CASSPHRDRAGEQYF. The CDR3 bases are TGTGCCAGCAGCCCGCACCGGGACAGGGCTGGCGAGCAGTACTTC.

This clone was counted once. Additional DNA sequences in this sample encode the identical CDR3. The chain combines TRBV5-1 with TRBJ2-2, with 9 bases fitting TRBD1. The CDR3 contains 15 residues. Germline trimming cut 3 bases from V and 4 bases from J; bases unmatched to any gene: 4. Germline CDR1 is SGHRS and CDR2 is YFSETQ. The CDR3 is CASSWGQGGTGELFF. The CDR3, as DNA: TGCGCCAGCAGCTGGGGACAGGGCGGCACCGGGGAGCTGTTTTTT.

This clone was seen once. The chain recombines TRBV27 with TRBJ2-7; TRBD2 matches at 11 bases. Losses at the gene ends were 5 bases for V and 5 bases for J; bases not matched to a gene: 17. CDR1 and CDR2 from the germline V gene are MNHEY and SMNVEV (reference sequence). This CDR3 comprises 18 residues. The CDR3 region is CASSRAFWASGGIDEQYF. The DNA for the CDR3 is TGTGCCAGCAGTCGGGCCTTTTGGGCTAGCGGGGGGATAGACGAGCAGTACTTC.

This chain joins TRBV2 and TRBJ2-1; the D gene is possibly TRBD1 (5 bases). In germline, CDR1 is SNHLY, CDR2 FYNNEI. Trimming left V 4 bases short and J 9 bases short, with 10 bases between. There are 12 residues in the CDR3. CDR3 sequence (DNA): TGTGCCAGCAGTGGACAGTTTGGTGAGCAGTTCTTC. Translating gives CASSGQFGEQFF.

The chain links TRBV19 to TRBJ1-1; 8 bases align to TRBD1. This CDR3 has 14 amino acids. V was clipped by 5 bases and J by 5 bases; unmatched bases: 7. The germline V gene encodes CDR1 LNHDA and CDR2 SQIVND (reference sequence). The DNA for the CDR3 is TGTGCCAGTAGTTCCAGACAGGGGAAGACTGAAGCTTTCTTT. Encoded protein: CASSSRQGKTEAFF.

The chain employs TRBV28 and TRBJ2-1; 10 bases align to TRBD2. This CDR3 is 13 amino acids long. After removal of 3 bases from V and 10 bases from J, the junction contained 3 bases not matched to a gene. Germline assignment: CDR1 MDHEN and CDR2 SYDVKM. In DNA form, the CDR3 reads TGTGCCAGCAGTTTGGATAGCGGGGGGGAGCAGTTCTTC. It codes for CASSLDSGGEQFF.

The V gene is TRBV27, the J gene TRBJ1-4, with D unclear. The V end lost 6 bases, the J end lost 8 bases, and 13 bases lay between the germline ends. Per the germline V gene, CDR1 is MNHEY and CDR2 is SMNVEV (reference sequence). The CDR3 totals 13 residues. CDR3 region: CASSSRAGEKLFF. CDR3 bases: TGTGCCAGCAGCTCCCGAGCCGGGGAAAAACTGTTTTTT.

J is TRBJ2-7 and V is TRBV9, with a possible D match to TRBD1 (7 bases). The CDR3 runs to 16 residues. Per germline, CDR1 SGDLS and CDR2 YYNGEE. V dropped 3 bases and J dropped 3 bases, with 19 bases sitting between them. In DNA form, the CDR3 reads TGTGCCAGCAGCGCCGGAGGGGACAGTATCCGCTACGAGCAGTACTTC. Its protein is CASSAGGDSIRYEQYF.

This chain connects TRBV19 to TRBJ2-2, with a weak D call TRBD2 (6 bases). The ends were cut back, 10 bases at V and 2 bases at J, with 23 bases in the middle. Germline CDR1 LNHDA, CDR2 SQIVND (reference sequence). This CDR3 spans 17 amino acids. This CDR3 is CATFHPSGDRNTGELFF. CDR3 nucleotides: TGTGCCACCTTTCATCCGTCGGGAGACAGAAACACCGGGGAGCTGTTTTTT.

The chain is built from TRBV6-4 and TRBJ2-7; 7 bases match TRBD1. The CDR3 totals 14 residues. The junction had 11 bases not matched to a gene; V was cut back by 10 bases and J by 2 bases. Per germline, CDR1 MRHNA and CDR2 SNTAGT. Here the CDR3 reads CANQAGTVAYEQYF. The CDR3 DNA is TGTGCCAACCAAGCCGGGACAGTCGCCTACGAGCAGTACTTC.

The rearrangement uses TRBV10-3 and TRBJ1-1; TRBD1 is a possible D gene (5 bases). The germline gives CDR1 ENHRY, CDR2 SYGVKD. V lost 6 bases and J 8 bases, leaving 22 bases between the germline ends. This CDR3 has 15 amino acids. CDR3 sequence (DNA): TGTGCCATCAGGGATCCCAGATTTGACAGAAGAGAAGCTTTCTTT. It yields the protein CAIRDPRFDRREAFF.

V gene TRBV29-1 combines with J gene TRBJ1-1; maybe TRBD1 (5 bases). The CDR3 is 11 residues long. Germline V gene data show CDR1 as SQVTM and CDR2 as ANQGSEA. The ends were cut back, 4 bases at V and 4 bases at J, with 7 bases in the middle. CDR3 loop: CSVGTGTEAFF. CDR3 in DNA: TGCAGCGTTGGAACAGGCACTGAAGCTTTCTTT. The complete variable domain, with remaining parts taken from reference TRBV29-1 and TRBJ1-1, reads SAVISQKPSRDICQRGTSLTIQCQVDSQVTMMFWYRQQPGQSLTLIATANQGSEATYESGFVIDKFPISRPNLTFSTLTVSNMSPEDSSIYLCSVGTGTEAFFGQGTRLTVV.

The chain recombines TRBV5-8 with TRBJ1-1; D might be TRBD1 (5 bases). The CDR3 has 14 amino acids. The ends were cut back, 2 bases at V and 5 bases at J, with 13 bases in the middle. Germline values: CDR1 SGHTS, CDR2 YDEGEE. CDR3 loop: CASSFRPGRTEAFF. The CDR3 DNA is TGTGCCAGCAGCTTCAGGCCAGGGAGGACTGAAGCTTTCTTT.

The rearrangement uses TRBV7-2 and TRBJ2-7; 9 bases fit TRBD1. Trimming took 4 bases from V and 7 from J; bases not matched to a gene: 5. CDR3 length equals 13 residues. Germline CDR1 SGHTA, CDR2 FQGNSA. CDR3 residues: CASSSRDRVEQYF. The CDR3 DNA is TGTGCCAGCAGCTCGCGGGACAGGGTTGAGCAGTACTTC.

The chain is built from TRBV2 and TRBJ1-1; D remains unclear. Germline loops: CDR1 SNHLY, CDR2 FYNNEI. The CDR3 consists of 16 residues. V shed 3 bases and J shed 0 bases, with 14 bases lying between them. The DNA of the CDR3 is TGTGCCAGCAGTGATAATCGTGACAATTTGAACACTGAAGCTTTCTTT. It is translated as CASSDNRDNLNTEAFF.

This chain connects TRBV6-5 to TRBJ1-3, with 9 bases identical to TRBD1. CDR3 size: 15 residues. CDR1 is MNHEY, CDR2 SVGAGI, per germline. The trim removed 6 bases at V and 5 bases at J, leaving 8 bases unmatched. CDR3 residues: CASSPTGGQRNTIYF. CDR3 nucleotides: TGTGCCAGCAGCCCGACAGGGGGGCAGCGAAACACCATATATTTT.

The V call is TRBV19, the J call TRBJ1-2; D is undetermined. Germline values: CDR1 LNHDA, CDR2 SQIVND (reference sequence). V lost 7 bases and J lost 2, with 11 bases in between. CDR3 size: 13 residues. The CDR3 protein is CASTLYRNYGYTF. The CDR3 DNA follows: TGTGCCAGTACCCTATATCGGAACTATGGCTACACCTTC. Complete variable domain (other parts from reference TRBV19 and TRBJ1-2): DGGITQSPKYLFRKEGQNVTLSCEQNLNHDAMYWYRQDPGQGLRLIYYSQIVNDFQKGDIAEGYSVSREKKESFPLTVTSAQKNPTAFYLCASTLYRNYGYTFGSGTRLTVV.

The CDR3, as DNA: TGTGCCAGCAGTCGGGGGGCTACTGAGCAGTTCTTC. This codes for CASSRGATEQFF. The V call is TRBV27, the J call TRBJ2-1, with a weak D call TRBD2 (7 bases). Germline V gene lookup returns CDR1 MNHEY and CDR2 SMNVEV (reference sequence). V was clipped by 5 bases and J by 9 bases, with 11 bases between them. CDR3 length: 12 amino acids.